This T cell receptor beta chain emerged from a study of a mutant IDH1 vaccine in newly diagnosed glioma. The V end lost 0 bases, the J end lost 0 bases, and 20 bases lay between the germline ends. The germline V gene has CDR1 LGHNA and CDR2 YNFKEQ. The CDR3 totals 19 residues. This clone was observed a few times. Its antigen is not known. Time point denoted: week 47, end of study. Vaccinated patients received 300 ug of mutant IDH1 20-mer peptide per dose, with topical imiquimod. Using immunoSEQ multiplex PCR, the repertoire was profiled, and TCRdb retains in-frame clones only, with some absent. The repertoire holds some 50,000 clones, with less than 65% as singletons.

This TCR was sampled from a man aged 35 to 55 with glioma. Some clones in this sample may be carry-over from other donors' samples. The material was peripheral blood mononuclear cells (PBMCs), obtained from a glioma patient whose treatment included an IDH1 peptide vaccine. This sequence joins TRBV4-2 and TRBJ1-1; the D gene is possibly TRBD1 (6 bases). The CDR3 bases are TGTGCCAGCAGCCAAGAGAGGTCCGGACAGCTACCCATGAACACTGAAGCTTTCTTT. It encodes CASSQERSGQLPMNTEAFF.